The clone carrying this T cell receptor (beta chain) was seen at least ten times. The antigen remains unidentified. The CDR3 has 13 amino acids. The ends were cut back, 5 bases at V and 7 bases at J, with 15 bases in the middle. From germline, CDR1 is MDHEN and CDR2 SYDVKM. TCRdb re-analysed the PCR reads in MiXCR, keeping a single row per CDR3 protein. The sample has about 630,000 distinct CDR3 sequences; 25% are singletons. This entry comes from a study of molecular identifiers for immune sequencing clone quantification. The study, taken as a whole, reports: Spiked Jurkat TCR RNA equal to one cell could reportedly be picked out among 940,000 or so naive cells.

The sequence came from a human donor in good health. Some libraries in this study had Jurkat cell RNA spiked in. Sequenced sample: naive CD8+ T cells from blood, with Jurkat cell RNA spiked in. Noted subset: FACS-sorted CD8+CD4-CCR7+CD45RA+ naive T cells. V gene TRBV28 combines with J gene TRBJ2-7; D remains ambiguous. CDR3 in DNA: TGTGCCAGCAGTCTCACGCGATATACGGAGCAGTACTTC. Protein: CASSLTRYTEQYF.